The clone carrying this T cell receptor beta chain was recorded many times. These data belong to a study of spatial heterogeneity in lung cancer. TCRdb ran MiXCR on the 5' RACE reads and lists one entry per CDR3 protein. The sample records under 40,000 distinct CDR3 sequences, 4% to 6% being singletons. The J segment lost 8 bases and the V segment lost 1 base, leaving 8 bases of the junction unmatched. The V gene's germline CDR1 is LGHDT and CDR2 YNNKEL (reference sequence). The CDR3 length is 16 residues. As for time point: sample taken at primary tumor resection. The study sequenced unsorted whole RNA from tumor, nontumor lung or frozen PBMC.

The genes are TRBV3-1 and TRBJ2-1; 10 bases agree with TRBD2. The sequence was collected from a female donor with early-stage non-small cell lung cancer. The specimen comprised PBMCs, sampled at surgery. CDR3 loop: CASSQGRRLAGHEQFF. DNA of the CDR3: TGTGCCAGCAGCCAAGGGCGTCGACTAGCGGGTCATGAGCAGTTCTTC.